This TCR beta chain was observed in a study of T-cell memory formation after mild COVID-19. V was cut by 2 bases and J by 7 bases, with 15 bases left in between. CDR3 length: 15 amino acids. The germline CDR1 and CDR2 sequences are SGDLS and YYNGEE. Study-wide results and caveats: Pre-infection memory carried some responding clones, suggesting that cross-reactive memory joined.

TCRalpha and TCRbeta libraries used 5'RACE with constant-segment primers and UMIs. TCRdb itself ran the 5' RACE reads through MiXCR, one entry per CDR3 protein. The table lists 150,000 to 200,000 distinct CDR3 sequences, around a tenth of them singletons. This clonotype came up a few times. Its antigen is not known. The chain employs TRBV9 and TRBJ2-2; D might be TRBD1 or TRBD2, each matching 6 bases. Sequences were obtained from PBMCs or a T cell subset sorted from them (not recorded which). This TCR was sampled from a young man who had mild COVID-19 (a few samples of this study predate the infection). Cell type and time point are not known. CDR3 in amino acids: CASSVARGARGELFF. DNA of the CDR3: TGTGCCAGCAGCGTCGCGAGGGGGGCCCGCGGGGAGCTGTTTTTT.